Detailed here is one T cell receptor beta chain. Profiling relied on immunoSEQ multiplex PCR, and the TCRdb table lists in-frame clones only, not all of them. The sample has roughly 43,000 clones; roughly 94% are singletons. The CDR3 length is 12 residues. In germline, CDR1 is GTSNPN, CDR2 SVGIG (reference sequence). The V gene end was trimmed by 5 bases and the J gene end by 3 bases; junction bases not matched to a gene: 3. The entry originates in a study of control samples from healthy donors and cancer patients. The specimen sequenced was blood. This clonotype was obtained from a man aged 55 to 69 in good health. The rearrangement joins TRBV30 to TRBJ2-7; 8 bases agree with TRBD1. Here the CDR3 reads CAWGQGDYEQYF. The CDR3 nucleotides are TGTGCCTGGGGACAGGGCGACTACGAGCAGTACTTC.